Presented here are 10 T cell receptor beta chains from one specimen sequenced in a study of identical twins. TCRdb fed the 5' RACE reads into MiXCR, producing one record per CDR3 protein. The table lists 690,000 or so distinct CDR3 sequences, around 8.3% of them singletons, with more than 0.75% in the top ten. These data also featured in a second study, about yellow fever vaccine responses in identical twins.

Source material: PBMCs. These receptors all come from a woman between 18 and 29 years old in good health.

This clonotype showed up just a few times. The chain has TRBV20-1 and TRBJ2-6, with D possibly being TRBD1 (5 bases). Germline V gene data show CDR1 as DFQATT and CDR2 as SNEGSKA (reference sequence). The ends were cut back, 4 bases at V and 0 bases at J, with 7 bases in the middle. The CDR3 loop spans 14 amino acids. The CDR3 region has the DNA TGCAGTGCTATACAGGTCTCTGGGGCCAACGTCCTGACTTTC. Its translation: CSAIQVSGANVLTF.

This clonotype occurred many times. In nucleotides, the CDR3 is TGTGCCAGCAGTCCGGGGGGCCCTCTAGCCAAAAACATTCAGTACTTC. Translated, it gives CASSPGGPLAKNIQYF. The chain uses TRBV28 and TRBJ2-4; D may be TRBD2 (7 bases). The CDR3 has 16 amino acids. Trimming took off 5 bases at V and 0 bases at J, with 14 bases between the two ends. Germline V CDR1 and CDR2: MDHEN, SYDVKM. Based on the CDR3 plus reference TRBV28 and TRBJ2-4, the full variable domain is DVKVTQSSRYLVKRTGEKVFLECVQDMDHENMFWYRQDPGLGLRLIYFSYDVKMKEKGDIPEGYSVSREKKERFSLILESASTNQTSMYLCASSPGGPLAKNIQYFGAGTRLSVL.

This clonotype has just a few counts. This chain uses TRBV29-1 with TRBJ2-1; no clear D gene. CDR3 length: 13 residues. Trimming left V 8 bases short and J 0 bases short, with 11 bases between. The germline CDR1 and CDR2 sequences are SQVTM and ANQGSEA. The CDR3 DNA is TGCAGCCCTACGTACGGCTCCTACAATGAGCAGTTCTTC. This codes for CSPTYGSYNEQFF.

The table lists this clonotype with a few counts. The V gene is TRBV7-3, the J gene TRBJ2-1; 12 positions agree with TRBD2. Trimming cost V 3 bases and J 9 bases; bases outside gene matches: 18. There are 19 residues in the CDR3. The germline V gene encodes CDR1 SGHTA and CDR2 FQGTGA. This CDR3 is CASSFIPSRLAGGPGEQFF. CDR3 nucleotides: TGTGCCAGCAGCTTCATTCCCTCGAGGCTAGCGGGGGGGCCTGGTGAGCAGTTCTTC.

This clonotype occurred a few times. The rearrangement joins TRBV10-3 to TRBJ2-7; D is undetermined. Germline CDR1 is ENHRY and CDR2 is SYGVKD. The CDR3 is 11 residues long. V was shortened by 8 bases and J by 6 bases, with 11 bases between the two germline ends. The CDR3 DNA sequence: TGTGCCATCGGGGAATTAGGCGAGCAGTACTTC. Translating gives CAIGELGEQYF.

This clonotype was seen ten or more times. The V gene is TRBV9, the J gene TRBJ2-1; no clear D. The germline V gene has CDR1 SGDLS and CDR2 YYNGEE. The CDR3 is 14 residues long. The ends were cut back, 3 bases at V and 4 bases at J, with 11 bases in the middle. In DNA, the CDR3 is TGTGCCAGCAGCGAGGGCAACAATTACAATGAGCAGTTCTTC. Translating gives CASSEGNNYNEQFF.

This clonotype has just a few counts. The chain is built from TRBV7-2 and TRBJ2-1; 11 bases align to TRBD1. J was trimmed by 2 bases and V by 0 bases; bases with no gene match: 3. Germline V gives CDR1 SGHTA, CDR2 FQGNSA. CDR3 length: 17 amino acids. CDR3 in DNA: TGTGCCAGCAGCTTAGCGGACAGGGGGCTTACCTACAATGAGCAGTTCTTC. Translation gives CASSLADRGLTYNEQFF.

This sequence joins TRBV7-9 and TRBJ2-2; 11 nucleotides line up with TRBD2. The CDR3 consists of 15 residues. V shed 7 bases, J shed 7 bases, and the junction held 8 bases outside the gene matches. Germline CDR1 SEHNR, CDR2 FQNEAQ (reference sequence). The CDR3 DNA follows: TGTGCCAGCATACGGCTAGCGGGGGGCGTCGGGGAGCTGTTTTTT. Translation: CASIRLAGGVGELFF.

There are a few counts of this clonotype. V usage is TRBV9 and J usage is TRBJ2-4; TRBD2 matches at 8 bases. The CDR3 consists of 14 residues. V was clipped by 4 bases and J by 8 bases; unmatched bases: 8. Germline V gene data show CDR1 as SGDLS and CDR2 as YYNGEE. CDR3 residues: CASSSSSGRDIQYF. CDR3 nucleotide sequence: TGTGCCAGCAGCTCCTCTAGCGGGCGCGACATTCAGTACTTC. Based on the CDR3 plus reference TRBV9 and TRBJ2-4, the full variable domain is DSGVTQTPKHLITATGQRVTLRCSPRSGDLSVYWYQQSLDQGLQFLIQYYNGEERAKGNILERFSAQQFPDLHSELNLSSLELGDSALYFCASSSSSGRDIQYFGAGTRLSVL.

The chain combines TRBV7-9 with TRBJ2-7; D not resolved. The V end was cut by 5 bases, the J end by 4 bases, with 15 bases between. This CDR3 has 14 amino acids. Looked up from germline, CDR1 is SEHNR and CDR2 is FQNEAQ (reference sequence). CDR3 sequence (DNA): TGTGCCAGCAGCACCCCTGCCGCCGCATACGAGCAGTACTTC. This encodes CASSTPAAAYEQYF.